The rows below give T cell receptor beta chains drawn from one sample of a study of Ad26.COV2.S vaccination and SARS-CoV-2 variants. The repertoire was sequenced with immunoSEQ multiplex PCR; TCRdb's copy has only in-frame clones and lacks some. This sample has around 270,000 clones, with approximately 90% found just once. The sample here was peripheral blood, taken in a trial of Ad26.COV2.S vaccine versus placebo. The receptors here all came from a person aged 18-65 years who received the Ad26.COV2.S COVID-19 vaccine or a placebo. Each CDR3 is given with its conserved first and last residue. Each record gives: CDR3 length, V gene, CDR3 protein.

>13|TRBV18
CASSPRTTGELFF
>15|TRBV19
CASSIIRQANNEQFF
>15|TRBV24-1
CATSEGSGAQDTQYF
>12|TRBV7-8
CAGGPLADTQYF
>15|TRBV4-1
CASRRAGTASYEQYF
>14|TRBV4-3
CASRLGQNTGELFF
>14|TRBV6-2/TRBV6-3
CASSYDVRNTEAFF
>15|TRBV5-1
CASSLGLSEGGTQYF
>15|TRBV29-1
CSVAGVGAKNTEAFF
>17|TRBV13
CASSLGVFGGSGNTIYF
>13|TRBV12-3/TRBV12-4
CASRGQMNTEAFF
>16|TRBV7-9
CASRRGAGGATDTQYF
>13|TRBV5-6
CASSLKGTVGYTF
>13|TRBV7-2
CASSFGSGNTIYF
>13|TRBV6-2/TRBV6-3
CASSWGSTDTQYF
>16|TRBV6-2/TRBV6-3
CASSYWGTGGQETQYF
>11|TRBV7-2
CASSLDRLAYF
>16|TRBV27
CASAPGTGGAGTEAFF
>13|TRBV6-5
CASRNGLGFEQFF
>15|TRBV5-1
CASRRTGGSNQPQHF
>12|TRBV7-2
CASSSLMFEQFF
>14|TRBV6-4
CASRSRIFQETQYF
>15|TRBV9
CASSALSGPTDTQYF
>16|TRBV19
CASSIRAGMNTGELFF
>14|TRBV2
CASRPGWGIDTQYF
>16|TRBV14
CASSPATWGGNSPLHF
>18|TRBV7-2
CASSLKDGNSVGNQPQHF
>15|TRBV4-2
CASSQDVRATGELFF
>16|TRBV7-9
CASSPKGTSGGARQFF
>14|TRBV12-5
CASGLQGMNTEAFF
>14|TRBV18
CASSSSGSNEKLFF
>13|TRBV30
CAWSAEGAREQYF
>16|TRBV4-3
CASSQDPGGRLNEQFF
>12|TRBV12-3/TRBV12-4
CASSYGTGELFF
>14|TRBV5-1
CASRRLLSYNEQFF
>12|TRBV7-9
CASSLVAVGYTF
>15|TRBV5-6
CASSSLQFRTDTQYF
>17|TRBV19
CASSITRLAGRTDTQYF
>15|TRBV4-1
CASSPPGQDNYGYTF
>16|TRBV5-1
CASSRGPIQGSTEAFF
>15|TRBV7-7
CASSLTPAGMYGYTF
>16|TRBV28
CASSLPPGQGGVGYTF
>15|TRBV5-4
CASSLGGLGHNEQFF
>14|TRBV5-4
CASSLGTGEFEQYF
>13|TRBV5-1
CASSPDGGGGYTF
>12|TRBV7-9
CASSLGTQPQHF
>15|TRBV19
CASSFATGGIYEQYF
>15|TRBV4-1
CASSENHIVNTEAFF
>11|TRBV20-1
CSASTGVEQYF
>15|TRBV11-1
CASKGLAGGYNEQFF
>13|TRBV5-6
CASSLTGTMKAFF
>16|TRBV11-1
CASSLLMSGYYNEQFF
>14|TRBV29-1
CSVAQGSGTETQYF
>16|TRBV5-4
CASIDVGRDNTDTQYF